This T cell receptor beta chain stems from a study of graft-versus-host responses after intestinal transplantation (dated by TCRdb to the early 2020s). Notes on the research overall: The transplants that recipients got were multivisceral, liver-intestinal, or isolated intestinal. Anti-thymocyte globulin induction was given to all recipients, followed by maintenance tacrolimus and steroids for approximately 3 years. After intestinal transplantation, graft-versus-host and host-versus-graft alloreactive T cell clones in the graft, circulation and bone marrow were tracked using bulk TCR-beta CDR3 sequencing. To identify alloreactive clones, pre-transplant mixed lymphocyte reaction products were sequenced and compared with unstimulated pre-transplant donor and recipient T cells. A cohort of fewer than 25 intestinal transplant recipients, including one retransplant, was enrolled, and a few patients lacking pretransplant specimens were excluded. Donor T cell macrochimerism was defined as a peak of at least 4% donor T cells among recipient peripheral blood mononuclear cells. Instead of going to the commercial service, samples from a few later patients were sequenced in-house on an Illumina MiSeq and processed with MiXCR.

General conclusions and limits of the study: Early after transplant, declines in HvG clones were associated with peak levels of circulating GvH clones. High GvH to HvG T cell clonal ratios were observed in the allografts of patients with donor T cell macrochimerism. GvH clones were found in recipient bone marrow, and some of the GvH clones appeared earlier in ileal mucosa or blood, which is consistent with an intestinal mucosal origin. Conclusions were limited by the relatively low number and heterogeneity of intestinal transplant patients.

Trimming at the junction amounts to 2 bases on V and 1 base on J, and the germline ends lie 9 bases apart. CDR1 is given as GTSNPN and CDR2 as SVGIG, both from the germline V gene (reference sequence). The CDR3 runs 13 residues from the cysteine to the phenylalanine. The sequence is cut down to CDR3 DNA, 39 bases in frame from base 1. The time point tag for this specimen amounts to: cells obtained before transplantation from donor or recipient. CD3+CD4+ and CD3+CD8+ populations were FACS-sorted from unstimulated pre-transplant donor and recipient cells taken from spleen or lymph nodes. Receptors were amplified or captured by the immunoSEQ multiplex PCR assay. For most patients, genomic DNA was isolated with the Qiagen DNeasy Blood and Tissue Kit and sent frozen to Adaptive Biotechnologies for TCR sequencing. For most patients, genomic DNA was subjected to high-throughput TCR-beta CDR3 sequencing by Adaptive Biotechnologies. The authors' pipeline ran thus. TCR sequencing data for some 17 patients were retrieved from Adaptive's ImmunoSEQ software; a few other patients were processed with MiXCR and VDJtools. To correct CD4 versus CD8 sorting errors, any sequence found in both subsets at a frequency ratio below 5:1 was removed. CDR3 nucleotide sequences shared by donor and recipient were removed because the origin of these sequences could not be assigned. To count as alloreactive, a clone needed at least 2-fold expansion over unstimulated cells and a minimum CFSE-low frequency of 0.002% (template counts) or 0.001% (read counts). Clones detected in sequenced pre-transplant spleen, lymph node, or MLR CFSE-low populations of the donor or recipient were defined as mappable. Cumulative frequency of alloreactive clones was calculated as a percentage of all sequences weighted by copy number. TCRdb carries this immuneACCESS record with in-frame sequences only. Its versions omit some clonotypes, under half of them owing to an unresolved V gene in the studies checked, with the rest unexplained. The V and J calls and clone size were taken over from that table, and D and trimming were inferred from the DNA. This sample has around 120,000 clones in its table, and approximately 92% of those were observed once. More than 0.1% of the sample comes from the top ten.

A remark on this clone: The antigen it recognizes is unknown. The record has no base qualities; no much larger clone is one base away.

The sequence links TRBV30 to TRBJ2-7, and possibly TRBD1, on 6 matching bases. The receptor was isolated from a human donor who received an intestinal transplant. The sequencing used unstimulated CD4+ T cells sorted from spleen or lymph node cells, collected before intestinal transplant. Here the CDR3 is given as CAWSTGWSYEQYF. At the DNA level, the sequence is TGTGCCTGGAGTACAGGGTGGTCCTACGAGCAGTACTTC.